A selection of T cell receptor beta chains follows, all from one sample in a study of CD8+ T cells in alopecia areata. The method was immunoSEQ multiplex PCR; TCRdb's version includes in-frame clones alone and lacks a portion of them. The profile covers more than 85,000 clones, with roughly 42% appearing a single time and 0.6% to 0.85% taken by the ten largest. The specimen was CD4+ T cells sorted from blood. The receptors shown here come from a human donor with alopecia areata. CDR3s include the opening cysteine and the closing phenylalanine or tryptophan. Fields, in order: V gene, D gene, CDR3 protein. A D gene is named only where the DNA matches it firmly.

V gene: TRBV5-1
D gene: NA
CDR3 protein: CASCLREPAKNIQYF

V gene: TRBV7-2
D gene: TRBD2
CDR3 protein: CASTIAGEIGETQYF

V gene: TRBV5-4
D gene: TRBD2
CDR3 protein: CASSPSIAGGNTGELFF

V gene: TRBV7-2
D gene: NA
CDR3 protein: CASSLDRDYGYTF

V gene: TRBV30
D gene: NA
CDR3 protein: CAWSLTGAQPQHF

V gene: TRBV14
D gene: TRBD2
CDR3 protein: CASSQVGGLAGAYNEQFF

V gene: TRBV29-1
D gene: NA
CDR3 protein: CSVAGSGNTIYF

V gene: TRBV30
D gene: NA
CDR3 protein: CALRGPSTYNEQFF

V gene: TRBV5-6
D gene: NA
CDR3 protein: CASSLAVTPLAF

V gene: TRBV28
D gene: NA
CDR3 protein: CASSLSGGLTSYEQYF

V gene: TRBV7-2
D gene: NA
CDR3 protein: CASSLDGTELEAQHF